Detailed here is one T cell receptor (beta chain). Trimming cost V 6 bases and J 4 bases, with 22 bases left between them. CDR3 size: 15 residues. Germline CDR1 and CDR2: DFQATT and SNEGSKA (reference sequence). The sample comes from a study of blood T cells in healthy people across ages. Using a J-beta primer mix together with a sample-barcoded 5' primer, a second PCR was run for roughly 7 to 11 cycles. Each of the cDNA molecules was tagged by a template-switch adaptor with 12 random nucleotides. One entry per CDR3 protein results from TCRdb running MiXCR on the 5' RACE reads. The repertoire includes hundreds of thousands of distinct CDR3 sequences, around two thirds of them detected once, and 25% to 35% sits in the top ten.

The source is a man younger than 45 in good health. The chain recombines TRBV20-1 with TRBJ2-7; D is possibly TRBD1 (5 bases). Sequenced input: blood. CDR3 in amino acids: CSALEQVRGKYEQYF. As DNA, the CDR3 is TGCAGTGCGCTTGAACAGGTGCGTGGAAAGTACGAGCAGTACTTC.